The next 14 T cell receptor beta chains were all read from a single sample in a study of response to subunit inactivated influenza vaccine. TCRdb re-called the RT-PCR reads through MiXCR, storing one row per CDR3 protein. The sample yields around 600,000 distinct CDR3 sequences, around 11% seen once. The same data also went into a second study, on T cells expressing NK-cell markers. From that report: As the method of synthesis, 5'RACE template switching with UMIs yielded TCR beta cDNA.

Source: PBMCs from blood, taken on the day of vaccination. The receptors stem from a man over 45 who received an inactivated influenza vaccine.

Ten or more counts support this clonotype. The chain is built from TRBV2 and TRBJ2-1; 8 bases agree with TRBD2. The CDR3 spans 16 residues. Germline lookup yields CDR1 SNHLY and CDR2 FYNNEI. V lost 8 bases, J lost 1 base, and 10 bases stayed unmatched. CDR3: CASADKRGFSYNEQFF. The CDR3 DNA reads as TGTGCCAGCGCCGATAAGCGGGGGTTTTCCTACAATGAGCAGTTCTTC.

This clonotype was recorded a few times. The chain combines TRBV20-1 with TRBJ2-2, with 9 bases fitting TRBD2. V was clipped by 4 bases and J by 7 bases; unmatched bases: 13. The CDR3 runs 16 residues. Germline lookup yields CDR1 DFQATT and CDR2 SNEGSKA (reference sequence). CDR3 sequence: CSATGGSGGSGGELFF. The CDR3 DNA sequence: TGCAGTGCTACCGGTGGTAGCGGGGGCTCGGGCGGGGAGCTGTTTTTT.

This clonotype turned up a few times. V is TRBV20-1 and J is TRBJ2-3; D may correspond to TRBD1 or TRBD2 (5 bases each). V dropped 2 bases and J dropped 0 bases, with 9 bases sitting between them. Germline lookup yields CDR1 DFQATT and CDR2 SNEGSKA (reference sequence). The CDR3 totals 14 residues. The CDR3 DNA sequence: TGCAGTGCTAGATCAGGGAGCAGCACAGATACGCAGTATTTT. Its translation is CSARSGSSTDTQYF.

In this sample, this clonotype turned up a few times. The chain has TRBV11-2 and TRBJ1-1; 10 bases align to TRBD1. This CDR3 contains 13 residues. The germline V gene has CDR1 SGHAT and CDR2 FQNNGV. The V and J ends lost 5 bases and 9 bases, in that order; junction bases with no gene match: 6. CDR3 DNA sequence: TGTGCCAGCAGCCTTCCGGGACAGGGGCAAGCTTTCTTT. This codes for CASSLPGQGQAFF.

This clonotype was picked up a small number of times. One junction end does not reproduce the germline sequence, and a read error may be involved. The chain employs TRBV6-2 or TRBV6-3 and TRBJ2-7; D ambiguous. Germline V gene lookup returns CDR1 MNHEY and CDR2 SVGEGT. There are 13 residues in the CDR3. This CDR3 is CASSNSDRYEQYF. Here the CDR3 DNA reads TGTGCCAGCAGTAACTCGGACCGGTACGAGCAGTACTTC.

This clonotype was found a few times. The chain joins TRBV7-2 to TRBJ2-2; TRBD1 aligns across 10 bases. In germline, CDR1 is SGHTA, CDR2 FQGNSA. The CDR3 is 16 residues long. V lost 0 bases and J lost 5; bases outside the gene matches: 3. The CDR3 DNA sequence: TGTGCCAGCAGCTTAGCGATGGGACAGGGGACCGGGGAGCTGTTTTTT. Translated, it gives CASSLAMGQGTGELFF.

This clonotype appeared a few times. V and J are TRBV10-3 and TRBJ2-7, with 7 nucleotides matching TRBD2. CDR3 length: 13 residues. Germline V lookup: CDR1 ENHRY, CDR2 SYGVKD. V was pared by 8 bases and J by 4 bases, with 8 bases of the junction left unmatched. The CDR3 region is CAIGGGSGYEQYF. Here the CDR3 DNA reads TGTGCCATCGGGGGAGGGTCTGGGTACGAGCAGTACTTC.

The sample holds a few counts of this clonotype. The genes are TRBV3-1 and TRBJ2-2; TRBD2 aligns across 10 bases. The CDR3 has 15 residues. The germline V gene encodes CDR1 LGHDT and CDR2 YNNKEL (reference sequence). V gave up 6 bases and J gave up 3 bases; unmatched junction bases: 4. The CDR3 nucleotides are TGTGCCAGCAGGAGGACTAGCGGTGACACCGGGGAGCTGTTTTTT. Residues: CASRRTSGDTGELFF.

This clonotype has a handful of counts. The rearrangement uses TRBV3-1 and TRBJ2-5; D is undetermined. This CDR3 region has 15 residues. The V end lost 3 bases, the J end lost 5 bases, and 16 bases lay between the germline ends. CDR1 and CDR2 from the germline V gene are LGHDT and YNNKEL (reference sequence). This chain's CDR3 is CASSQTRVTKETQYF. CDR3 coding DNA: TGTGCCAGCAGCCAGACAAGGGTTACGAAGGAGACCCAGTACTTC.

This clonotype was counted ten times or more. V is TRBV6-1 and J is TRBJ2-7; D gene ambiguous. CDR1 and CDR2 from the germline V gene are MNHNS and SASEGT. This CDR3 spans 13 amino acids. V shed 4 bases and J shed 1 base, with 8 bases lying between them. The CDR3 coding sequence is TGTGCCAGCAGTGTGGGCAGTTCCTACGAGCAGTACTTC. Protein product: CASSVGSSYEQYF.

In its sample, this clonotype was seen many times. The rearrangement uses TRBV20-1 and TRBJ2-5, with D perhaps TRBD1 (6 bases). V was shortened by 0 bases and J by 9 bases, with 14 bases between the two germline ends. CDR3 length: 13 amino acids. The germline gives CDR1 DFQATT, CDR2 SNEGSKA (reference sequence). CDR3 DNA: TGCAGTGCTAGAGAGAGCGCACCAGGGGCCCAGTACTTC. Amino acids: CSARESAPGAQYF.

This clonotype was picked up many times. The rearrangement links TRBV9 to TRBJ2-4, with TRBD2 identical over 7 bases. After removal of 6 bases from V and 1 base from J, the junction contained 7 bases not matched to a gene. The CDR3 spans 15 residues. Germline V gene lookup returns CDR1 SGDLS and CDR2 YYNGEE. The CDR3 is CASNRLGGAKNIQYF. The CDR3 DNA reads as TGTGCCAGCAATCGGCTGGGGGGGGCCAAAAACATTCAGTACTTC.

V is TRBV21-1 and J is TRBJ1-3. TRBV21-1 is marked as a pseudogene. The CDR3 is 13 amino acids. The CDR3 loop reads CALRGNSGNTIYF. For the CDR3, the DNA is TGTGCCCTAAGAGGAAACTCTGGAAACACCATATATTTT.

This clonotype was counted a few times. The CDR3 DNA is TGCAGCGTTTTAGGACTAGCGGGAGTGGGGACCGGCACAGATACGCAGTATTTT. Its protein product is CSVLGLAGVGTGTDTQYF. The chain links TRBV29-1 to TRBJ2-3, with 13 bases fitting TRBD2. Germline V gives CDR1 SQVTM, CDR2 ANQGSEA. V lost 5 bases, J lost 1 base, and 12 bases stayed unmatched. The CDR3 has 18 amino acids.